This TCR beta chain stems from a study of blood T cell repertoires in COVID-19. Study details: The United States, Italy and Spain supplied acute and convalescent COVID-19 samples. PBMCs, B-cell-depleted T cells, or T cells were the source of the cDNA or gDNA that made up the material.

Trimming left V 5 bases short and J 12 bases short, with 20 bases between. This CDR3 region has 14 residues. Germline CDR1 SGHAT, CDR2 FQNNGV. Under the authors' procedure: Nucleated cell number was recorded as an estimate derived from reference gene primer amplification. Sequencing was performed with immunoSEQ multiplex PCR; in TCRdb, only in-frame clones are kept and a portion is missing. Clonal size and the V and J genes are those of that table, whereas D and trimming came from the DNA. Here the sample spans 400,000 to 450,000 clones, 80% to 90% being singletons. The sequencing input was peripheral blood. The V and J genes are TRBV11-2 and TRBJ1-3; the D is unclear. This TCR was recovered from a woman aged 30 to 39 with active or convalescent COVID-19. The CDR3 sequence: CASSQNRVSSGIYF. CDR3 nucleotides: TGTGCCAGCAGCCAGAATCGGGTGTCGAGTGGCATATATTTT.